The 9 T cell receptor beta chains below all came from one sample that was sequenced in a study of T-cell memory formation after mild COVID-19. One entry per CDR3 protein results from TCRdb running MiXCR on the 5' RACE reads. The sample carries 470,000 or so distinct CDR3 sequences, about 20% recorded once. Sample: PBMCs or a T cell subset sorted from them (not recorded which). These receptor sequences come from an adult woman who had mild COVID-19 (a few samples of this study predate the infection). Cell type and time point are not known.

This clonotype was observed a few times. CDR3: CASSPGTGLISFYEQYF. The CDR3 nucleotides are TGTGCCAGCAGTCCCGGGACAGGCCTAATTTCTTTTTACGAGCAGTACTTC. The chain recombines TRBV12-3 or TRBV12-4 with TRBJ2-7, with 8 positions matching TRBD1. This CDR3 region has 17 residues. Trimming took 5 bases from V and 4 from J; bases not matched to a gene: 16.

The sample holds many counts of this clonotype. The chain's CDR3 is CASSLGTGGEQYF. The CDR3 region has the DNA TGTGCCAGCAGCTTAGGGACAGGGGGCGAGCAGTACTTC. J is TRBJ2-7 and V is TRBV7-6; 10 bases are a match to TRBD1. After removal of 1 base from V and 6 bases from J, the junction contained 0 bases not matched to a gene. CDR3 size: 13 residues. CDR1 is SGHVS and CDR2 is FNYEAQ in the germline V gene. The whole variable domain, filled in from reference TRBV7-6 and TRBJ2-7, reads GAGVSQSPRYKVTKRGQDVALRCDPISGHVSLYWYRQALGQGPEFLTYFNYEAQQDKSGLPNDRFSAERPEGSISTLTIQRTEQRDSAMYRCASSLGTGGEQYFGPGTRLTVT.

V and J are TRBV6-5 and TRBJ2-1; 10 bases are a match to TRBD1. V lost 6 bases, J lost 14 bases, and 13 bases stayed unmatched. Per the germline V gene, CDR1 is MNHEY and CDR2 is SVGAGI. The CDR3 is made up of 14 amino acids. Here the CDR3 DNA reads TGTGCCAGCAGACGGGGGACAGGGGCTTTGATGGAGTTCTTC. This codes for CASRRGTGALMEFF.

For this clonotype: An end of the junction differs from the germline gene, which may be a read error. The chain combines TRBV24-1 with TRBJ1-6, with 8 nucleotides matching TRBD1. Germline CDR1 reads KGHDR; CDR2 reads SFDVKD. This CDR3 has 15 residues. In DNA form, the CDR3 reads TGTGACACCAGTGAACAGGGACAGGATAATTCACCCCTCCACTTT. Protein product: CDTSEQGQDNSPLHF.

This clonotype was seen more than once but under ten times. The chain joins TRBV7-6 to TRBJ2-5, with D maybe TRBD2 (6 bases). CDR3 length equals 14 residues. The V and J ends lost 5 bases and 2 bases respectively, with 12 bases between them. Germline V gene data show CDR1 as SGHVS and CDR2 as FNYEAQ. Written as DNA, the CDR3 is TGTGCCAGCAGCCCCCGGACTACACAAGAGACCCAGTACTTC. It is translated as CASSPRTTQETQYF.

The rearrangement links TRBV15 to TRBJ2-5; TRBD1 matches 9 bases. V shed 5 bases and J 5 bases; nucleotides not matched to a gene: 9. The germline gives CDR1 LNHNV, CDR2 YYDKDF (reference sequence). The CDR3 consists of 15 residues. The CDR3 bases are TGTGCCACCAGCCCGGCGGACAGGGGCCGGGAGACCCAGTACTTC. Translating gives CATSPADRGRETQYF.

The V call is TRBV5-1, the J call TRBJ2-3; 16 positions agree with TRBD2. Germline V gene sequence: CDR1 SGHRS, CDR2 YFSETQ. CDR3 length: 18 residues. J lost 1 base, V lost 4 bases, and 6 bases had no gene match. The chain's CDR3 is CASSVGLAGGPGTDTQYF. CDR3 in DNA: TGCGCCAGCAGCGTGGGACTAGCGGGGGGGCCGGGCACAGATACGCAGTATTTT.

This clonotype turned up a few times. V is TRBV5-8 and J is TRBJ2-6; D could derive from TRBD1 or TRBD2 (5 bases each). The CDR3 length is 17 residues. Germline CDR1 SGHTS, CDR2 YDEGEE. V was pared by 3 bases and J by 0 bases, with 13 bases between. The CDR3 protein is CASSSGTVSSGANVLTF. The CDR3 DNA sequence: TGTGCCAGCAGCTCCGGGACGGTTAGCTCTGGGGCCAACGTCCTGACTTTC.

The chain joins TRBV13 to TRBJ1-2; 9 bases are a match to TRBD1. The CDR3 has 14 residues. Trimming at V came to 5 bases and at J to 5 bases, leaving 6 bases not matched to a gene. Germline V gene sequence: CDR1 PRHDT, CDR2 FYEKMQ (reference sequence). CDR3 in amino acids: CASSHRDRAYGYTF. The CDR3 DNA is TGTGCCAGCAGCCACAGGGACAGGGCTTATGGCTACACCTTC.